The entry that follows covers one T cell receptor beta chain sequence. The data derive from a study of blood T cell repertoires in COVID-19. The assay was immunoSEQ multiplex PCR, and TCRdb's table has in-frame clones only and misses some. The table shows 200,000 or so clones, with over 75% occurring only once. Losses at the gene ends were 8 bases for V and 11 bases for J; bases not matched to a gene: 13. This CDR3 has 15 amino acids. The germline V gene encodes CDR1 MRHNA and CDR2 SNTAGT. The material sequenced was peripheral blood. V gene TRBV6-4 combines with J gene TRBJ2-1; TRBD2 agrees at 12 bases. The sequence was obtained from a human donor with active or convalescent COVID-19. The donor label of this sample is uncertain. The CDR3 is CASLDALAGGRKQFF. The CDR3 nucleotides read TGTGCCAGCCTAGACGCCCTAGCGGGAGGGCGGAAGCAGTTCTTC.